Listed here are 22 T cell receptor beta chains from one sample, sequenced in a study of beta chain features in type 1 diabetes. Reverse transcribing all isolated RNA meant expressed TCRB transcripts were sequenced. TCRdb keeps only in-frame clones here, not all; method: immunoSEQ multiplex PCR. The data show roughly 450,000 clones, more than 11% seen once. The sequencing input was naive CD4+ T cells from blood. The receptors shown here come from a man in his thirties or forties in good health.

This clone was seen a few times. The V gene is TRBV5-1, the J gene TRBJ1-2; 9 bases fit TRBD1. The CDR3 is made up of 13 amino acids. Unmatched junction bases numbered 3, after V lost 4 bases and J lost 5 bases. From germline, CDR1 is SGHRS and CDR2 YFSETQ. In nucleotides, the CDR3 is TGCGCCAGCAGCACGGACAGGGGATATGGCTACACCTTC. It translates to CASSTDRGYGYTF.

In this sample, this clone turned up a few times. The chain uses TRBV7-2 and TRBJ2-1; D gene unclear. CDR3 size: 11 residues. With 4 bases removed from V and 8 bases from J, the gap between germline ends came to 6 bases. Germline CDR1 and CDR2: SGHTA and FQGNSA. The CDR3 DNA follows: TGTGCCAGCAGCTCATTATATGAGCAGTTCTTC. This gives the protein CASSSLYEQFF.

This clone came up a few times. The chain carries TRBV4-3 and TRBJ2-1, with no clear D. V lost 1 base, J lost 0 bases, and 22 bases lay in between. CDR3 length: 20 amino acids. The germline CDR1 and CDR2 sequences are LGHNA and YSLEER. CDR3 in DNA: TGCGCCAGCAGCCAAGCCCCGATGATAGGTACGCGTAGCTCCTACAATGAGCAGTTCTTC. Amino acids: CASSQAPMIGTRSSYNEQFF.

The rearrangement uses TRBV13 and TRBJ2-1, with unresolved D. This CDR3 comprises 13 residues. The ends were cut back, 2 bases at V and 5 bases at J, with 7 bases in the middle. From germline, CDR1 is PRHDT and CDR2 FYEKMQ (reference sequence). The CDR3 bases are TGTGCCAGCAGCTTAACGTTGAACAATGAGCAGTTCTTC. It is translated as CASSLTLNNEQFF.

A remark on this clone: The sample holds other DNA sequences that translate to the same CDR3. J is TRBJ2-3 and V is TRBV7-3; D may be TRBD1 or TRBD2 (5 bases each). The V gene's germline CDR1 is SGHTA and CDR2 FQGTGA. The length of the CDR3 is 14 residues. V was shortened by 5 bases and J by 1 base, with 10 bases between the two germline ends. The CDR3 loop is CASSLQGGTDTQYF. As DNA, the CDR3 is TGTGCCAGCAGCCTTCAGGGAGGCACAGATACGCAGTATTTT.

CDR3 sequence: CASSIGFFQGLAGETQYF. The CDR3 DNA reads as TGCGCCAGCAGCATTGGATTTTTTCAAGGACTAGCGGGAGAGACCCAGTACTTC. The chain joins TRBV5-1 to TRBJ2-5, with TRBD2 identical over 11 bases. Per the germline V gene, CDR1 is SGHRS and CDR2 is YFSETQ. The J segment lost 4 bases and the V segment lost 4 bases, leaving 15 bases of the junction unmatched. CDR3 length: 18 amino acids.

This clone was seen more than once but under ten times. This sequence joins TRBV6-5 and TRBJ2-3; perhaps D is TRBD1 or TRBD2 (6 bases each). The CDR3 length is 14 residues. The germline V gene encodes CDR1 MNHEY and CDR2 SVGAGI. The V end lost 8 bases, the J end lost 3 bases, and 15 bases lay between the germline ends. The CDR3 sequence is CASQEGGSTDTQYF. The CDR3 nucleotides read TGTGCCAGCCAGGAGGGGGGCAGTACAGATACGCAGTATTTT.

The V and J genes are TRBV15 and TRBJ2-5; 9 positions agree with TRBD2. The CDR3 is 16 residues long. Germline CDR1 and CDR2: LNHNV and YYDKDF (reference sequence). With 0 bases clipped from V and 4 bases from J, the junction kept 6 bases outside the gene matches. The CDR3: CATSRDPLAGGETQYF. The CDR3 DNA follows: TGTGCCACCAGCAGAGATCCACTAGCGGGTGGAGAGACCCAGTACTTC.

The chain couples TRBV9 to TRBJ2-1, with a tentative D call TRBD2 (5 bases). CDR3 size: 19 residues. Trimming took off 1 base at V and 4 bases at J, with 24 bases between the two ends. Looked up from germline, CDR1 is SGDLS and CDR2 is YYNGEE. The chain's CDR3 is CASSVSPNMVASYYNEQFF. CDR3 DNA sequence: TGTGCCAGCAGCGTATCCCCCAATATGGTGGCTAGCTATTACAATGAGCAGTTCTTC.

This clone was detected a few times. V gene TRBV18 combines with J gene TRBJ2-7; unclear D gene. Germline V gene data show CDR1 as KGHSH and CDR2 as LQKENI. V was shortened by 1 base and J by 2 bases, with 12 bases between the two germline ends. The CDR3 is made up of 15 amino acids. The CDR3 coding sequence is TGTGCCAGCTCACCACAGGGAAAAGGGCCCTACGAGCAGTACTTC. It specifies CASSPQGKGPYEQYF. Full variable domain (remainder filled in from reference TRBV18 and TRBJ2-7): NAGVMQNPRHLVRRRGQEARLRCSPMKGHSHVYWYRQLPEEGLKFMVYLQKENIIDESGMPKERFSAEFPKEGPSILRIQQVVRGDSAAYFCASSPQGKGPYEQYFGPGTRLTVT.

This clone was recorded once. The gene calls are TRBV30 and TRBJ1-1, with 7 bases lining up with TRBD1. The V gene's germline CDR1 is GTSNPN and CDR2 SVGIG (reference sequence). The CDR3 extends over 13 amino acids. V lost 4 bases, J lost 1 base, and 3 bases stayed unmatched. CDR3 nucleotide sequence: TGTGCCTGGACTGGACAGGCGAACACTGAAGCTTTCTTT. Its protein is CAWTGQANTEAFF.

The chain employs TRBV5-6 and TRBJ2-7, with D possibly matching TRBD1 (6 bases). Trimming removed 2 bases from V and 1 base from J, with 10 bases in between. Germline CDR1 and CDR2: SGHDT and YYEEEE. The CDR3 runs to 14 residues. The CDR3 coding sequence is TGTGCCAGCAGCTTTGGGGGCTTTTCCTACGAGCAGTACGTC. Amino acids: CASSFGGFSYEQYV.

The chain combines TRBV19 with TRBJ2-4, with D possibly being TRBD1 (5 bases). CDR3 size: 18 residues. V lost 5 bases, J lost 0 bases, and 20 bases lay in between. Germline assignment: CDR1 LNHDA and CDR2 SQIVND (reference sequence). This chain's CDR3 is CASSRITGPGEAKNIQYF. DNA of the CDR3: TGTGCCAGTAGTCGTATTACAGGCCCTGGGGAAGCCAAAAACATTCAGTACTTC. Filled out from reference TRBV19 and TRBJ2-4, the complete variable domain reads DGGITQSPKYLFRKEGQNVTLSCEQNLNHDAMYWYRQDPGQGLRLIYYSQIVNDFQKGDIAEGYSVSREKKESFPLTVTSAQKNPTAFYLCASSRITGPGEAKNIQYFGAGTRLSVL.

This clone was picked up a small number of times. The V gene is TRBV27, the J gene TRBJ2-5; D is possibly TRBD1 (5 bases). V was trimmed by 3 bases and J by 5 bases, leaving 16 bases between them. The germline gives CDR1 MNHEY, CDR2 SMNVEV (reference sequence). There are 15 residues in the CDR3. Here the CDR3 DNA reads TGTGCCAGCAGTTTGGGGCAGGGTATGGGGGAGACCCAGTACTTC. Its translation is CASSLGQGMGETQYF.

This clone appeared a few times. This rearrangement joins TRBV29-1 to TRBJ2-5, with 8 nucleotides matching TRBD1. With the DNA end fitting TRBJ2-7 better, the J assignment may be wrong. The length of the CDR3 is 14 residues. Germline CDR1 SQVTM, CDR2 ANQGSEA. Written as DNA, the CDR3 is TGCAGCGGATCCCACGACAGGGGCCCCTACGAGCAGTACTTC. Translating it yields CSGSHDRGPYEQYF.

This clone was observed a handful of times. The chain carries TRBV13 and TRBJ2-6; D gene ambiguous. The CDR3 totals 16 residues. V shed 8 bases and J shed 0 bases, with 14 bases lying between them. Germline CDR1 reads PRHDT; CDR2 reads FYEKMQ (reference sequence). The CDR3 is CASPGVARSGANVLTF. The CDR3, as DNA: TGTGCCAGCCCCGGAGTCGCGCGCTCTGGGGCCAACGTCCTGACTTTC.

This clone was recorded a few times. The chain recombines TRBV7-8 with TRBJ2-1; D gene uncertain. CDR3 length: 14 amino acids. V was clipped by 3 bases and J by 6 bases, with 12 bases between them. CDR1 is SGHVS, CDR2 FQNEAQ, per germline. The CDR3 sequence: CASSLRPLSNEQFF. As DNA, the CDR3 is TGTGCCAGCAGCTTGCGACCACTTAGCAATGAGCAGTTCTTC.

This clone was counted between two and nine times. The CDR3 DNA follows: TGTGCCACCAGCAGGACATCAGCTAACTATGGCTACACCTTC. It codes for CATSRTSANYGYTF. The chain has TRBV15 and TRBJ1-2; D unresolved. Germline CDR1 is LNHNV and CDR2 is YYDKDF (reference sequence). V gave up 3 bases and J gave up 0 bases, with 8 bases separating them. The CDR3 has 14 amino acids.

The rearrangement joins TRBV19 to TRBJ2-7; possibly TRBD1 for D (6 bases). V was trimmed by 11 bases and J by 4 bases, leaving 9 bases between them. Germline CDR1 reads LNHDA; CDR2 reads SQIVND (reference sequence). The CDR3 is 10 amino acids. CDR3 amino acids: CAVGAYEQYF. For the CDR3, the DNA is TGTGCCGTGGGGGCGTACGAGCAGTACTTC.

The chain couples TRBV18 to TRBJ1-1; no firm D call. The V gene lost 3 bases and the J gene lost 0 bases, with 17 bases spanning the gap. The CDR3 is made up of 17 amino acids. CDR1 and CDR2 (germline): KGHSH, LQKENI. CDR3 coding DNA: TGTGCCAGCTCACCTCTCGGGAATGATTACATGAACACTGAAGCTTTCTTT. This encodes CASSPLGNDYMNTEAFF.

The rearrangement links TRBV19 to TRBJ1-1; D unclear. This CDR3 spans 13 amino acids. V lost 6 bases, J lost 1 base, and 9 bases lay in between. CDR1 LNHDA and CDR2 SQIVND come from the germline V gene (reference sequence). CDR3 region: CASRGNPNTEAFF. The CDR3 DNA reads as TGTGCCAGTAGGGGAAACCCGAACACTGAAGCTTTCTTT. Drawing the rest from reference TRBV19 and TRBJ1-1, the complete variable domain is DGGITQSPKYLFRKEGQNVTLSCEQNLNHDAMYWYRQDPGQGLRLIYYSQIVNDFQKGDIAEGYSVSREKKESFPLTVTSAQKNPTAFYLCASRGNPNTEAFFGQGTRLTVV.

This clone was picked up a small number of times. The chain recombines TRBV5-1 with TRBJ2-2; 11 nucleotides match TRBD1. The germline V gene encodes CDR1 SGHRS and CDR2 YFSETQ. The CDR3 is made up of 17 amino acids. Germline trimming cut 0 bases from V and 4 bases from J; bases unmatched to any gene: 5. The CDR3 nucleotides are TGCGCCAGCAGCTTGGAGCCCGGGACAGGGGGCACCGGGGAGCTGTTTTTT. Translated, it gives CASSLEPGTGGTGELFF. The full variable domain, with the rest looked up from reference TRBV5-1 and TRBJ2-2, is KAGVTQTPRYLIKTRGQQVTLSCSPISGHRSVSWYQQTPGQGLQFLFEYFSETQRNKGNFPGRFSGRQFSNSRSEMNVSTLELGDSALYLCASSLEPGTGGTGELFFGEGSRLTVL.